This T cell receptor beta chain was identified during a study of blood T cells in healthy people across ages. Study-wide results and caveats: Strong correlation was found linking TCR beta diversity to naive T cell percentage.

Peripheral blood samples of about 10 milliliters were drawn from each donor. Isolated PBMCs totaled at least 6.5 million in each sample. The sample holds many counts of this clonotype. Its antigen remains unknown. Combining a sample-barcoded 5' primer with a J-beta primer mix, a second PCR ran for 7 to 11 cycles. A single record per CDR3 protein comes from TCRdb applying MiXCR to the 5' RACE reads. This sample has about a million distinct CDR3 sequences, with about two fifths found just once. The CDR3 contains 12 residues. Trimming stripped 2 bases from V and 5 bases from J, with 6 bases between. The V gene's germline CDR1 is SGHRS and CDR2 YFSETQ.

Specimen: blood. This chain connects TRBV5-1 to TRBJ2-3, with D hard to call. This receptor was identified in a man aged 18-30 years in good health. The CDR3 protein is CASSFYGDTQYF. The CDR3 DNA follows: TGCGCCAGCAGCTTCTATGGAGATACGCAGTATTTT.